These 7 T cell receptor beta chains were all obtained from the same sample, sequenced in a study of OX40 agonist ivuxolimab in advanced cancers. Produced via immunoSEQ multiplex PCR; TCRdb's table is partial and in-frame only. Of more than 50,000 clones in the sample, more than 75% were seen once. Sequences were derived from CD4+ or CD8+ T cells sorted from blood, sampled in a trial of the OX40 agonist ivuxolimab. The receptors shown here come from an adult with an advanced solid tumor such as melanoma, head and neck, liver or kidney cancer.

Written as DNA, the CDR3 is TGCAGTATCCCTGAGAAAAACATTCAGTACTTC. It specifies CSIPEKNIQYF. This chain connects TRBV20-1 to TRBJ2-4; unclear D gene. Trimming stripped 8 bases from V and 4 bases from J, with 9 bases between. Germline loops: CDR1 DFQATT, CDR2 SNEGSKA (reference sequence). The CDR3 sequence is 11 residues long.

The chain links TRBV5-6 to TRBJ2-5; a weak D match, TRBD2 (7 bases). CDR3 size: 14 residues. Between the trimmed V and J ends, which lost 4 bases and 2 bases, there was a span of 12 bases. The germline gives CDR1 SGHDT, CDR2 YYEEEE. CDR3 coding DNA: TGTGCCAGCAGCCGGGGGGCAAGGCAAGAGACCCAGTACTTC. Translating it yields CASSRGARQETQYF. Based on the CDR3 plus reference TRBV5-6 and TRBJ2-5, the full variable domain is DAGVTQSPTHLIKTRGQQVTLRCSPKSGHDTVSWYQQALGQGPQFIFQYYEEEERQRGNFPDRFSGHQFPNYSSELNVNALLLGDSALYLCASSRGARQETQYFGPGTRLLVL.

This chain uses TRBV5-1 with TRBJ2-2; TRBD2 matches at 7 bases. The germline V gene has CDR1 SGHRS and CDR2 YFSETQ. V lost 3 bases, J lost 1 base, and 12 bases stayed unmatched. This CDR3 comprises 18 residues. The CDR3 reads CASSSTPRAGLNTGELFF. The CDR3 DNA follows: TGCGCCAGCAGCTCCACCCCGCGAGCGGGGTTGAACACCGGGGAGCTGTTTTTT.

This clone appeared a few times. The chain is built from TRBV5-1 and TRBJ2-6; no reliable D call. The CDR3 consists of 14 residues. V lost 3 bases, J lost 0 bases, and 4 bases lay in between. Germline V gene sequence: CDR1 SGHRS, CDR2 YFSETQ. CDR3 amino acids: CASSYSSGANVLTF. The CDR3 DNA reads TGCGCCAGCAGCTACAGCTCTGGGGCCAACGTCCTGACTTTC.

This clone was seen a single time. The V call is TRBV5-6, the J call TRBJ2-5, with D maybe TRBD2 (6 bases). V was cut by 4 bases and J by 1 base, with 11 bases left in between. The length of the CDR3 is 14 residues. The V gene's germline CDR1 is SGHDT and CDR2 YYEEEE. CDR3 bases: TGTGCCAGCAGCACAAGACTAGTCCAAGAGACCCAGTACTTC. Its translation: CASSTRLVQETQYF. The whole variable domain, filled in from reference TRBV5-6 and TRBJ2-5, reads DAGVTQSPTHLIKTRGQQVTLRCSPKSGHDTVSWYQQALGQGPQFIFQYYEEEERQRGNFPDRFSGHQFPNYSSELNVNALLLGDSALYLCASSTRLVQETQYFGPGTRLLVL.

The chain employs TRBV2 and TRBJ2-2; 11 positions agree with TRBD1. V lost 6 bases to trimming and J lost 6 bases; unmatched junction nucleotides: 3. The germline gives CDR1 SNHLY, CDR2 FYNNEI. The CDR3 extends over 14 amino acids. The CDR3 DNA sequence: TGTGCCAGCAGCGGACAGGGGGCGCCCGGGGAGCTGTTTTTT. Its protein product is CASSGQGAPGELFF.

The sample holds one count of this clone. The rearrangement uses TRBV28 and TRBJ1-1; no firm D call. The V end was cut by 6 bases, the J end by 7 bases, with 12 bases between. Per the germline V gene, CDR1 is MDHEN and CDR2 is SYDVKM. This CDR3 comprises 12 residues. The CDR3 spells CASSSGIYEAFF. Written as DNA, the CDR3 is TGTGCCAGCAGCTCCGGGATATATGAAGCTTTCTTT.